The entry below describes one T cell receptor beta chain. Sequenced by immunoSEQ multiplex PCR; TCRdb stores in-frame clones only, minus some. The top ten hold 0.95% to 1.5% of the sample, which has approximately 400,000 clones, roughly nine tenths seen once. This sample was included in a study of blood T cell repertoires in COVID-19. The sequenced material came from peripheral blood. The sequence was obtained from a man in his forties with acute or convalescent COVID-19.

Written as DNA, the CDR3 is TGTGCCAGCAGCCTCGGCAGGGGGGACTATGGCTACACCTTC. This gives the protein CASSLGRGDYGYTF. This chain links TRBV5-8 with TRBJ1-2; 7 positions match TRBD1. The CDR3 loop spans 14 amino acids. The V segment lost 4 bases and the J segment 3 bases; nucleotides outside the gene matches: 6. The germline CDR1 and CDR2 sequences are SGHTS and YDEGEE.